The next 31 T cell receptor beta chains were all read from a single sample in a study of technical replicates of blood from a few donors. Profiled with immunoSEQ multiplex PCR; TCRdb holds only in-frame clones, not every one. The data show around 80,000 clones, roughly 92% seen once. Sequenced material: T cells isolated from PBMCs. These receptor sequences come from a human donor in good health.

The chain recombines TRBV10-1 with TRBJ2-3; D call uncertain. The CDR3 spans 12 residues. V lost 6 bases to trimming and J lost 2 bases, with 6 bases between them. Germline V CDR1 and CDR2: WNHNN, SYGVQD (reference sequence). This CDR3 is CASRLYTDTQYF. CDR3 sequence (DNA): TGCGCCAGCAGACTTTACACAGATACGCAGTATTTT.

The V gene is TRBV30, the J gene TRBJ1-1, with unresolved D. CDR3 length: 11 amino acids. V lost 3 bases and J 6 bases, leaving 8 bases between the germline ends. Germline CDR1 and CDR2: GTSNPN and SVGIG (reference sequence). The CDR3: CAWRREPEAFF. In nucleotides, the CDR3 is TGTGCCTGGAGGAGGGAGCCTGAAGCTTTCTTT.

This chain uses TRBV27 with TRBJ2-1; D perhaps matches TRBD1 (6 bases). Trimming stripped 5 bases from V and 15 bases from J, with 20 bases between. From germline, CDR1 is MNHEY and CDR2 SMNVEV (reference sequence). This CDR3 is built from 13 residues. CDR3 coding DNA: TGTGCCAGCAGTCCCAACAGGGAAATGGCCCCGTTCTTC. Encoded protein: CASSPNREMAPFF.

A word on this clone: An end of the junction differs from the germline gene, which may be a read error. V and J are TRBV4-2 and TRBJ2-3, with a tentative D call TRBD1 (5 bases). This CDR3 region has 14 residues. The germline CDR1 and CDR2 sequences are LGHNA and YNFKEQ. The CDR3 reads CASGQGTSTDTQYF. CDR3 DNA sequence: TGTGCCAGCGGCCAGGGCACGAGCACAGATACGCAGTATTTT.

CDR3 bases: TGTGCCAGCTCATCGGGACTAGCGGGAGTGTACAATGAGCAGTTCTTC. Its protein is CASSSGLAGVYNEQFF. The chain couples TRBV18 to TRBJ2-1, with TRBD2 identical over 14 bases. The CDR3 consists of 16 residues. In germline, CDR1 is KGHSH, CDR2 LQKENI. V dropped 5 bases and J dropped 4; count of bases not matched to a gene: 4.

J is TRBJ2-1 and V is TRBV29-1; D is unresolved. V dropped 2 bases and J dropped 2 bases, with 4 bases sitting between them. Germline CDR1 and CDR2: SQVTM and ANQGSEA. The CDR3 contains 12 residues. The CDR3 spells CSVELTYNEQFF. CDR3 DNA sequence: TGCAGCGTTGAACTTACCTACAATGAGCAGTTCTTC.

This chain joins TRBV5-1 and TRBJ2-3, with D tentatively TRBD2 (6 bases). The CDR3 extends over 14 amino acids. CDR1 and CDR2 from the germline V gene are SGHRS and YFSETQ. Trimming pared 3 bases from V and 4 bases from J, leaving 12 bases between. The CDR3 sequence is CASSSGEGSDTQYF. The DNA of the CDR3 is TGCGCCAGCAGCTCGGGAGAGGGTTCAGATACGCAGTATTTT.

The CDR3 reads CASSEARLGQGGYF. The CDR3 DNA reads TGTGCCAGCAGTGAAGCGAGACTTGGACAGGGTGGGTATTTT. The V gene is TRBV2, the J gene TRBJ2-3, with TRBD1 matching over 8 bases. Germline V gene data show CDR1 as SNHLY and CDR2 as FYNNEI. The CDR3 loop spans 14 amino acids. V lost 0 bases to trimming and J lost 14 bases; unmatched junction nucleotides: 10.

The chain links TRBV7-8 to TRBJ2-2; maybe TRBD2 (7 bases). V dropped 3 bases and J dropped 1 base, with 12 bases sitting between them. The CDR3 runs 16 residues. Germline V gene lookup returns CDR1 SGHVS and CDR2 FQNEAQ. CDR3: CASSFPGGQNTGELFF. The CDR3 DNA is TGTGCCAGCAGCTTCCCGGGGGGACAGAACACCGGGGAGCTGTTTTTT.

The chain uses TRBV5-1 and TRBJ1-6; D is undetermined. The CDR3 has 15 residues. The germline V and J ends were trimmed by 2 bases and 5 bases, with 11 bases remaining between them. Per the germline V gene, CDR1 is SGHRS and CDR2 is YFSETQ. CDR3 DNA sequence: TGCGCCAGCAGCTTAGCAGGTCCAGATAATTCACCCCTCCACTTT. This gives the protein CASSLAGPDNSPLHF.

The J gene is TRBJ1-2, the V gene TRBV6-1; D perhaps matches TRBD1 (5 bases). Germline V gene data show CDR1 as MNHNS and CDR2 as SASEGT. The ends were cut back, 4 bases at V and 3 bases at J, with 9 bases in the middle. This CDR3 has 13 amino acids. The DNA for the CDR3 is TGTGCCAGCAGTGTGGGCAGGGACTATGGCTACACCTTC. Encoded protein: CASSVGRDYGYTF.

The chain uses TRBV7-3 and TRBJ1-1; D not resolved. Per the germline V gene, CDR1 is SGHTA and CDR2 is FQGTGA. The CDR3 is made up of 16 amino acids. The germline V and J ends were trimmed by 1 base and 0 bases, with 12 bases remaining between them. This CDR3 is CASSLNGYSLNTEAFF. CDR3 DNA: TGTGCCAGCAGCTTAAATGGGTACAGCCTGAACACTGAAGCTTTCTTT.

The rearrangement uses TRBV7-9 and TRBJ2-3, with D perhaps matching TRBD2 (6 bases). The CDR3 runs to 12 residues. V was shortened by 4 bases and J by 7 bases, with 9 bases between the two germline ends. From germline, CDR1 is SEHNR and CDR2 FQNEAQ (reference sequence). CDR3: CASSSDYYTQYF. The CDR3 nucleotides are TGTGCCAGCAGCTCGGACTATTATACGCAGTATTTT.

The CDR3 region has the DNA TGCGCCAGCAGCTTGGTACAGGCATTCTCCTACGAGCAGTACTTC. Translated: CASSLVQAFSYEQYF. The chain couples TRBV5-1 to TRBJ2-7, with D possibly TRBD1 on 5 matching bases. Germline CDR1 is SGHRS and CDR2 is YFSETQ. Between the trimmed V and J ends, which lost 0 bases and 0 bases, there was a span of 10 bases. This CDR3 region has 15 residues.

The chain recombines TRBV19 with TRBJ2-5; D gene uncertain. CDR1 is LNHDA, CDR2 SQIVND, per germline (reference sequence). Trimming pared 5 bases from V and 2 bases from J, leaving 12 bases between. This CDR3 region has 14 residues. This CDR3 reads CASSPRLGQETQYF. CDR3 nucleotide sequence: TGTGCCAGTAGTCCCCGCCTAGGACAAGAGACCCAGTACTTC.

The rearrangement links TRBV18 to TRBJ1-5; D remains unclear. This CDR3 has 17 amino acids. CDR1 and CDR2 (germline): KGHSH, LQKENI. The V end was cut by 2 bases, the J end by 5 bases, with 19 bases between. The CDR3 DNA reads TGTGCCAGCTCACCAATAGTAGGAGGGCCTGGGGATCAGCCCCAGCATTTT. Translation: CASSPIVGGPGDQPQHF.

This rearrangement joins TRBV6-1 to TRBJ2-5; 10 bases map to TRBD2. CDR1 MNHNS and CDR2 SASEGT come from the germline V gene. This CDR3 contains 19 residues. Trimming removed 3 bases from V and 5 bases from J; junction bases left unmatched: 18. CDR3 nucleotides: TGTGCCAGCAGTGACGCCCGAGTCGGGCTAGCGGGAGTTGCTGAGACCCAGTACTTC. The encoded protein is CASSDARVGLAGVAETQYF.

The chain couples TRBV28 to TRBJ1-3; D not certain. The V gene lost 6 bases and the J gene lost 0 bases, with 9 bases spanning the gap. The CDR3 consists of 14 residues. The germline V gene has CDR1 MDHEN and CDR2 SYDVKM. CDR3 coding DNA: TGTGCCAGCAGCGACTCCAGCTCTGGAAACACCATATATTTT. Amino acid sequence: CASSDSSSGNTIYF.

This chain links TRBV7-3 with TRBJ2-2; 9 bases agree with TRBD2. The CDR3 length is 17 residues. The germline V gene encodes CDR1 SGHTA and CDR2 FQGTGA. The trim removed 0 bases at V and 1 base at J, leaving 3 bases unmatched. CDR3 DNA: TGTGCCAGCAGCTTAACTAGCGGGGGTATGAACACCGGGGAGCTGTTTTTT. Residues: CASSLTSGGMNTGELFF.

This clone came up once. The V call is TRBV27, the J call TRBJ2-5; 9 bases line up with TRBD2. J gave up 4 bases and V 5 bases, and 20 bases lay outside the gene matches. The CDR3 extends over 19 amino acids. Germline V lookup: CDR1 MNHEY, CDR2 SMNVEV (reference sequence). The CDR3 DNA reads TGTGCCAGCAGTCCCTTCGGCGGTCTAGCGGGGAAAAGGGGAGAGACCCAGTACTTC. Translating it yields CASSPFGGLAGKRGETQYF.

The chain joins TRBV7-9 to TRBJ1-5, with D maybe TRBD1 (5 bases). The V end was cut by 1 base, the J end by 0 bases, with 13 bases between. The germline V gene has CDR1 SEHNR and CDR2 FQNEAQ (reference sequence). There are 17 residues in the CDR3. In DNA, the CDR3 is TGTGCCAGCAGCTTAGTAAGGGACTCCTATAGCAATCAGCCCCAGCATTTT. Its translation is CASSLVRDSYSNQPQHF.

The CDR3 DNA follows: TGTGCCAGCTCACCACCTGGGCATATGAACACTGAAGCTTTCTTT. Residues: CASSPPGHMNTEAFF. The chain combines TRBV18 with TRBJ1-1; D unresolved. With 0 bases removed from V and 0 bases from J, the gap between germline ends came to 8 bases. CDR3 length: 15 residues. Germline assignment: CDR1 KGHSH and CDR2 LQKENI.

The genes are TRBV28 and TRBJ1-5; 8 bases match TRBD1. The germline gives CDR1 MDHEN, CDR2 SYDVKM. The CDR3 contains 14 residues. After removal of 6 bases from V and 7 bases from J, the junction contained 8 bases not matched to a gene. CDR3 sequence (DNA): TGTGCCAGCAGAGTTTACGACAGGGGCCAGCCCCAGCATTTT. Encoded protein: CASRVYDRGQPQHF.

The chain employs TRBV14 and TRBJ2-1; 10 positions agree with TRBD2. V shed 4 bases, J shed 5 bases, and the junction held 5 bases outside the gene matches. CDR1 and CDR2 (germline): SGHDN, FVKESK. This CDR3 spans 15 amino acids. Here the CDR3 reads CASSRTGTSDNEQFF. CDR3 nucleotides: TGTGCCAGCAGCCGAACCGGGACTAGCGACAATGAGCAGTTCTTC.

This rearrangement joins TRBV4-1 to TRBJ2-1; a possible D gene is TRBD1 (5 bases). Germline V gene data show CDR1 as MGHRA and CDR2 as YSYEKL. The CDR3 sequence is 15 residues long. The V gene lost 0 bases and the J gene lost 4 bases, with 10 bases spanning the gap. The CDR3 is CASSQDPTVYNEQFF. The CDR3 DNA sequence: TGCGCCAGCAGCCAAGATCCGACAGTATACAATGAGCAGTTCTTC.

V and J are TRBV11-2 and TRBJ2-2; TRBD2 might be the D (6 bases). The germline V gene has CDR1 SGHAT and CDR2 FQNNGV. The CDR3 covers 13 residues. Trimming pared 4 bases from V and 7 bases from J, leaving 10 bases between. The CDR3 bases are TGTGCCAGCAGCTCTGTAGCGGTCGGGGAGCTGTTTTTT. It codes for CASSSVAVGELFF.

The chain uses TRBV5-1 and TRBJ1-1; unclear D gene. Germline assignment: CDR1 SGHRS and CDR2 YFSETQ. Trimming took 0 bases from V and 8 from J, leaving 11 bases between them. The CDR3 runs to 13 residues. The CDR3 is CASSLVEGVEAFF. CDR3 nucleotide sequence: TGCGCCAGCAGCTTGGTGGAGGGAGTCGAAGCTTTCTTT.

The chain combines TRBV5-1 with TRBJ2-2, with D unresolved. This CDR3 contains 12 residues. Between the trimmed V and J ends, which lost 0 bases and 7 bases, there was a span of 4 bases. The V gene's germline CDR1 is SGHRS and CDR2 YFSETQ. This chain's CDR3 is CASSLVFGELFF. CDR3 in DNA: TGCGCCAGCAGCTTGGTCTTCGGGGAGCTGTTTTTT.

The chain is built from TRBV19 and TRBJ2-1, with D perhaps matching TRBD2 (7 bases). Trimming stripped 0 bases from V and 12 bases from J, with 21 bases between. In germline, CDR1 is LNHDA, CDR2 SQIVND (reference sequence). CDR3 length equals 16 residues. The CDR3 region has the DNA TGTGCCAGTAGTATAGATAGGTCGCGGGGGCCAATAGTGCAGTTCTTC. This sequence encodes CASSIDRSRGPIVQFF.

This chain links TRBV5-4 with TRBJ2-7; the match to TRBD1 covers 8 bases. J was trimmed by 2 bases and V by 5 bases; bases with no gene match: 9. The CDR3 consists of 15 residues. Germline V gene lookup returns CDR1 SGHNT and CDR2 YYREEE (reference sequence). CDR3: CASSYTGGTTYEQYF. The CDR3 nucleotides are TGTGCCAGCAGTTATACAGGGGGGACCACCTACGAGCAGTACTTC.

This clone was detected only once. The J gene is TRBJ1-2, the V gene TRBV2; the match to TRBD1 covers 8 bases. The CDR3 covers 13 residues. Germline V gives CDR1 SNHLY, CDR2 FYNNEI. The ends lost 6 bases at V and 8 bases at J; junction bases unmatched: 8. This CDR3 is CASSSDRGKGYTF. As DNA, the CDR3 is TGTGCCAGCAGCTCCGACAGGGGAAAGGGCTACACCTTC.